The entry that follows covers one TCR beta chain sequence. Every TCR cDNA molecule bore a unique molecular identifier. From the 5' RACE reads, TCRdb called clonotypes with MiXCR, one entry per CDR3 protein. This table holds around 12,000 distinct CDR3 sequences, 17% found once. This sample was included in a study of spatial heterogeneity in lung cancer. Study details: The study consistently detected more beta-chain than alpha-chain sequences. For the average unique TCR and UMI combination, more than 8.5 occurrences appeared in raw reads.

Indicated time point: sample taken at primary tumor resection. Unsorted whole RNA samples from tumor, nontumor lung or frozen PBMC were sequenced. J lost 4 bases, V lost 6 bases, and 9 bases had no gene match. Germline V lookup: CDR1 SNHLY, CDR2 FYNNEI. The length of the CDR3 is 16 residues. Specimen: PBMCs, collected at surgery. The TCR sequence derives from a male donor with early-stage non-small cell lung cancer. The rearrangement links TRBV2 to TRBJ2-2; 9 nucleotides align to TRBD2. CDR3 bases: TGTGCCAGCAGAAGCCAAGCGGGAGGACCCACCGGGGAGCTGTTTTTT. Translating it yields CASRSQAGGPTGELFF.